A selection of T cell receptor beta chains follows, all from one sample in a study of T cell responses to AZD1222 COVID-19 vaccine. Generated by immunoSEQ multiplex PCR, the TCRdb table keeps only in-frame clones and is missing some. The repertoire holds nearly 110,000 clones, about 90% seen once, with 6.5% to 10% in the top ten. Sequencing was performed on peripheral blood, taken 28 days after the second AZD1222 dose. These receptors came from an adult who received the AZD1222 COVID-19 vaccine. The CDR3 runs from the conserved cysteine through the conserved F or W. Fields, in order: J gene, V gene, clone size, D gene, CDR3 protein, CDR3 DNA. D genes are given only for firm matches. For some rows the clone size is stated as once, few or many, or as a class when expanded; others skip it.

j_call: TRBJ2-5
v_call: TRBV6-5
clone_size: -
d_call: -
cdr3_aa: CASRPAQETQYF
cdr3_nt: TGTGCCAGCAGGCCTGCCCAAGAGACCCAGTACTTC

j_call: TRBJ1-1
v_call: TRBV4-1
clone_size: -
d_call: -
cdr3_aa: CASSQAPSRGTEAFF
cdr3_nt: TGCGCCAGCAGCCAAGCCCCGTCCCGAGGCACTGAAGCTTTCTTT

j_call: TRBJ2-6
v_call: TRBV15
clone_size: -
d_call: -
cdr3_aa: CATSKTGNSGANVLTF
cdr3_nt: TGTGCCACCAGTAAGACGGGAAACTCTGGGGCCAACGTCCTGACTTTC

j_call: TRBJ1-3
v_call: TRBV3-1/TRBV3-2
clone_size: -
d_call: TRBD1
cdr3_aa: CASATGTRSGNTIYF
cdr3_nt: TGTGCCAGCGCGACAGGGACCCGCTCTGGAAACACCATATATTTT

j_call: TRBJ2-1
v_call: TRBV5-8
clone_size: -
d_call: -
cdr3_aa: CASSLERGRRSDEQFF
cdr3_nt: TGTGCCAGCAGCTTGGAACGGGGGCGGCGTAGTGATGAGCAGTTCTTC

j_call: TRBJ1-2
v_call: TRBV19
clone_size: -
d_call: TRBD1
cdr3_aa: CASKQGGVYGYTF
cdr3_nt: TGTGCCAGTAAACAAGGGGGCGTCTATGGCTACACCTTC

j_call: TRBJ1-5
v_call: TRBV10-3
clone_size: -
d_call: TRBD1
cdr3_aa: CAISPQGAYQPQHF
cdr3_nt: TGTGCCATCAGTCCCCAGGGGGCTTATCAGCCCCAGCATTTT

j_call: TRBJ1-5
v_call: TRBV27
clone_size: -
d_call: -
cdr3_aa: CASSYCGFGSGCQPQHF
cdr3_nt: TGTGCCAGCAGTTATTGCGGATTCGGCTCGGGCTGTCAGCCCCAGCATTTT

j_call: TRBJ2-7
v_call: TRBV9
clone_size: -
d_call: TRBD1
cdr3_aa: CASSVGDSRSYEQYF
cdr3_nt: TGTGCCAGCAGCGTAGGGGACAGTCGGTCCTACGAGCAGTACTTC

j_call: TRBJ1-4
v_call: TRBV19
clone_size: -
d_call: -
cdr3_aa: CASSIWGPNEKLFF
cdr3_nt: TGTGCCAGTAGTATATGGGGCCCTAATGAAAAACTGTTTTTT

j_call: TRBJ1-5
v_call: TRBV6-2/TRBV6-3
clone_size: -
d_call: -
cdr3_aa: CASSYGSGAQPQHF
cdr3_nt: TGTGCCAGCAGTTACGGGTCAGGTGCTCAGCCCCAGCATTTT

j_call: TRBJ2-7
v_call: TRBV12-1
clone_size: -
d_call: -
cdr3_aa: CALPGTGRHEQYF
cdr3_nt: TGTGCCCTACCCGGGACAGGGAGGCACGAGCAGTACTTC

j_call: TRBJ2-7
v_call: TRBV6-1
clone_size: once
d_call: -
cdr3_aa: CASSSTGGPYEQYF
cdr3_nt: TGTGCCAGCAGTTCGACGGGCGGCCCCTACGAGCAGTACTTC

j_call: TRBJ2-3
v_call: TRBV7-2
clone_size: -
d_call: -
cdr3_aa: CASSEAWGDTQYF
cdr3_nt: TGTGCCAGCAGCGAAGCCTGGGGAGATACGCAGTATTTT

j_call: TRBJ2-1
v_call: TRBV5-1
clone_size: -
d_call: -
cdr3_aa: CASKPMSSYNEQFF
cdr3_nt: TGCGCCAGCAAGCCTATGAGCTCCTACAATGAGCAGTTCTTC

j_call: TRBJ2-3
v_call: TRBV28
clone_size: -
d_call: -
cdr3_aa: CASISPGQGTDTQYF
cdr3_nt: TGTGCCAGCATCTCCCCGGGCCAGGGGACAGATACGCAGTATTTT

j_call: TRBJ2-5
v_call: TRBV9
clone_size: -
d_call: -
cdr3_aa: CASSVGQETQYF
cdr3_nt: TGTGCCAGCAGCGTTGGTCAAGAGACCCAGTACTTC

j_call: TRBJ2-6
v_call: TRBV4-3
clone_size: -
d_call: -
cdr3_aa: CASSQTGANVLTF
cdr3_nt: TGCGCCAGCAGCCAAACTGGGGCCAACGTCCTGACTTTC

j_call: TRBJ2-1
v_call: TRBV10-3
clone_size: -
d_call: -
cdr3_aa: CAIRTGLSYNEQFF
cdr3_nt: TGTGCCATCAGAACAGGGTTGTCTTACAATGAGCAGTTCTTC

j_call: TRBJ2-2
v_call: TRBV30
clone_size: -
d_call: TRBD1
cdr3_aa: CAWVGDRVQTGELFF
cdr3_nt: TGTGCCTGGGTTGGGGACAGGGTTCAAACCGGGGAGCTGTTTTTT

j_call: TRBJ2-7
v_call: TRBV7-3
clone_size: -
d_call: -
cdr3_aa: CASSPSGVYEQYF
cdr3_nt: TGTGCCAGCAGCCCCTCGGGGGTCTACGAGCAGTACTTC

j_call: TRBJ2-1
v_call: TRBV19
clone_size: -
d_call: -
cdr3_aa: CASSMGGLAAGGNEQFF
cdr3_nt: TGTGCCAGTAGTATGGGAGGTTTGGCGGCAGGGGGAAATGAGCAGTTCTTC

j_call: TRBJ1-1
v_call: TRBV7-9
clone_size: -
d_call: TRBD1
cdr3_aa: CASSYELGQGTTEAFF
cdr3_nt: TGTGCCAGCAGCTACGAATTGGGACAGGGGACCACTGAAGCTTTCTTT

j_call: TRBJ1-6
v_call: TRBV4-1
clone_size: -
d_call: -
cdr3_aa: CASSQAPKALHF
cdr3_nt: TGCGCCAGCAGCCAAGCCCCGAAGGCCCTCCACTTT

j_call: TRBJ2-7
v_call: TRBV7-9
clone_size: -
d_call: -
cdr3_aa: CASSLERGSGGYEQYF
cdr3_nt: TGTGCCAGCAGCTTAGAGAGGGGGAGTGGGGGCTACGAGCAGTACTTC

j_call: TRBJ1-4
v_call: TRBV6-6
clone_size: -
d_call: -
cdr3_aa: CASSQAAGEKLFF
cdr3_nt: TGTGCCAGCAGCCAGGCCGCAGGGGAAAAACTGTTTTTT

j_call: TRBJ1-1
v_call: TRBV19
clone_size: once
d_call: -
cdr3_aa: CASTIQGSNTEAFF
cdr3_nt: TGTGCCAGTACAATCCAGGGGTCGAACACTGAAGCTTTCTTT

j_call: TRBJ2-7
v_call: TRBV4-1
clone_size: -
d_call: -
cdr3_aa: CASSQDDSPSSYEQYF
cdr3_nt: TGCGCCAGCAGCCAAGACGACAGTCCTAGCTCCTACGAGCAGTACTTC

j_call: TRBJ1-5
v_call: TRBV29-1
clone_size: -
d_call: TRBD1
cdr3_aa: CSVGDRQPQHF
cdr3_nt: TGCAGCGTTGGGGACAGGCAGCCCCAGCATTTT

j_call: TRBJ1-3
v_call: TRBV30
clone_size: -
d_call: TRBD1
cdr3_aa: CAWGGQGDGNTIYF
cdr3_nt: TGTGCCTGGGGGGGACAGGGGGACGGAAACACCATATATTTT

j_call: TRBJ2-5
v_call: TRBV7-9
clone_size: -
d_call: -
cdr3_aa: CASSSQGKETQYF
cdr3_nt: TGTGCCAGCAGCTCCCAGGGGAAAGAGACCCAGTACTTC

j_call: TRBJ2-1
v_call: TRBV7-9
clone_size: -
d_call: -
cdr3_aa: CASSRDWASYNEQFF
cdr3_nt: TGTGCCAGCAGCCGGGACTGGGCCTCCTACAATGAGCAGTTCTTC

j_call: TRBJ1-6
v_call: TRBV7-8
clone_size: -
d_call: TRBD1
cdr3_aa: CASSRQGNGSPLHF
cdr3_nt: TGTGCCAGCAGTCGACAGGGAAATGGGTCACCCCTCCACTTT

j_call: TRBJ2-1
v_call: TRBV7-6
clone_size: -
d_call: -
cdr3_aa: CASIRTPLHPLNEQFF
cdr3_nt: TGTGCCAGCATCCGTACTCCCCTCCACCCTCTCAATGAGCAGTTCTTC

j_call: TRBJ1-2
v_call: TRBV27
clone_size: -
d_call: -
cdr3_aa: CASSLQRPAGTSNYGYTF
cdr3_nt: TGTGCCAGCAGTTTACAAAGGCCCGCCGGGACATCTAACTATGGCTACACCTTC

j_call: TRBJ2-5
v_call: TRBV19
clone_size: -
d_call: -
cdr3_aa: CASSIFGDPETQYF
cdr3_nt: TGTGCCAGTAGTATTTTTGGGGACCCAGAGACCCAGTACTTC

j_call: TRBJ2-3
v_call: TRBV29-1
clone_size: -
d_call: TRBD2
cdr3_aa: CSLRLAGGPGTQYF
cdr3_nt: TGCAGCCTGCGGCTAGCGGGGGGGCCTGGTACGCAGTATTTT

j_call: TRBJ2-2
v_call: TRBV4-1
clone_size: -
d_call: TRBD1
cdr3_aa: CASSLGQGSTGELFF
cdr3_nt: TGCGCCAGCAGCCTTGGACAGGGGAGCACCGGGGAGCTGTTTTTT

j_call: TRBJ2-7
v_call: TRBV19
clone_size: -
d_call: -
cdr3_aa: CASSTQTGLTNLEQYF
cdr3_nt: TGTGCCAGTAGTACACAAACAGGGCTTACCAACTTGGAGCAGTACTTC

j_call: TRBJ2-7
v_call: TRBV6-5
clone_size: -
d_call: -
cdr3_aa: CASSYSGALYF
cdr3_nt: TGTGCCAGCAGTTACTCTGGGGCTCTATACTTC

j_call: TRBJ1-5
v_call: TRBV2
clone_size: -
d_call: TRBD1
cdr3_aa: CASRVQGYQPQHF
cdr3_nt: TGTGCCAGCAGAGTACAGGGGTATCAGCCCCAGCATTTT

j_call: TRBJ2-2
v_call: TRBV9
clone_size: -
d_call: -
cdr3_aa: CASSVGAVRGELFF
cdr3_nt: TGTGCCAGCAGCGTAGGAGCGGTCCGCGGGGAGCTGTTTTTT